This TCR beta chain comes out of a study of blood T cell repertoires in COVID-19. In the case of this clone: Other DNA variants within this sample encode the same CDR3.

The V and J ends lost 1 base and 4 bases, in that order; junction bases with no gene match: 2. CDR1 and CDR2 (germline): SGHTA, FQGNSA. This CDR3 spans 15 amino acids. Seattle's enrolled individuals joined amid active infection and were then monitored longitudinally. Assay: immunoSEQ multiplex PCR; the TCRdb copy retains only in-frame clones and omits some. The profile covers about 370,000 clones, with roughly 90% appearing a single time and about 2.9% taken by the ten largest. Material for sequencing was peripheral blood. This chain joins TRBV7-2 and TRBJ2-1; 9 nucleotides match TRBD2. The receptor was derived from a woman under 40 with COVID-19, enrolled during active disease. The DNA of the CDR3 is TGTGCCAGCAGCTTAGTGGCGGGAGGGTACAATGAGCAGTTCTTC. Its protein is CASSLVAGGYNEQFF.